Presented here are 15 T cell receptor beta chains from one specimen sequenced in a study of cytomegalovirus exposure and HLA in healthy donors. Primers: 60 Vbeta forward and 13 Jbeta reverse. Sequenced by immunoSEQ multiplex PCR; TCRdb stores in-frame clones only, minus some. The repertoire consists of roughly 150,000 clones, with 65% to 70% occurring once and the leading ten covering roughly a tenth. The sample was PBMCs. The receptors shown here come from a young man in good health and CMV-seropositive.

This clone was seen just once. This sequence joins TRBV6-1 and TRBJ2-1, with 9 nucleotides matching TRBD2. Germline-derived CDR1 and CDR2 are MNHNS and SASEGT. V gave up 2 bases and J gave up 4 bases; unmatched junction bases: 3. The CDR3 extends over 15 amino acids. CDR3 nucleotide sequence: TGTGCCAGCAGTGAAAATAGCGGGAGTTACAATGAGCAGTTCTTC. This gives the protein CASSENSGSYNEQFF.

The rearrangement links TRBV30 to TRBJ1-5; no firm D call. V lost 3 bases to trimming and J lost 5 bases, with 11 bases between them. The CDR3 has 13 residues. Germline V CDR1 and CDR2: GTSNPN, SVGIG (reference sequence). CDR3 sequence reads: CAWSAYRDQPQHF. DNA for the CDR3: TGTGCCTGGAGCGCCTACCGTGATCAGCCCCAGCATTTT.

This sequence joins TRBV18 and TRBJ2-1; D perhaps matches TRBD1 (6 bases). Germline assignment: CDR1 KGHSH and CDR2 LQKENI. The CDR3 totals 15 residues. V dropped 2 bases and J dropped 2 bases, with 10 bases sitting between them. The CDR3 nucleotides read TGTGCCAGCTCACCAACAGGGAGTACCTACAATGAGCAGTTCTTC. Translation: CASSPTGSTYNEQFF.

The V gene is TRBV5-4, the J gene TRBJ2-2; D unresolved. V was shortened by 4 bases and J by 1 base, with 2 bases between the two germline ends. The CDR3 contains 12 residues. Germline values: CDR1 SGHNT, CDR2 YYREEE (reference sequence). The CDR3 DNA follows: TGTGCCAGCAGCCAGAACACCGGGGAGCTGTTTTTT. It encodes CASSQNTGELFF. Based on the CDR3 plus reference TRBV5-4 and TRBJ2-2, the full variable domain is ETGVTQSPTHLIKTRGQQVTLRCSSQSGHNTVSWYQQALGQGPQFIFQYYREEENGRGNFPPRFSGLQFPNYSSELNVNALELDDSALYLCASSQNTGELFFGEGSRLTVL.

V usage is TRBV10-3 and J usage is TRBJ1-1; 10 bases match TRBD1. This CDR3 contains 16 residues. J was trimmed by 4 bases and V by 6 bases; bases with no gene match: 11. CDR1 is ENHRY and CDR2 is SYGVKD in the germline V gene. The CDR3 DNA reads TGTGCCATCAGAGCTGACAGGGGGCGGTCGGGCACTGAAGCTTTCTTT. Protein: CAIRADRGRSGTEAFF.

The chain combines TRBV9 with TRBJ2-2; 7 bases line up with TRBD2. Germline V CDR1 and CDR2: SGDLS, YYNGEE. J gave up 0 bases and V 0 bases, and 2 bases lay outside the gene matches. This CDR3 region has 16 residues. CDR3 protein: CASSVGGSPNTGELFF. The DNA of the CDR3 is TGTGCCAGCAGCGTAGGCGGGAGCCCGAACACCGGGGAGCTGTTTTTT.

This clone was seen only a few times. CDR3 residues: CASSTGTGGYEQYF. CDR3 bases: TGTGCCAGCAGCACCGGGACAGGGGGATACGAGCAGTACTTC. This chain uses TRBV5-4 with TRBJ2-7; 11 positions match TRBD1. V lost 4 bases and J lost 4; bases outside the gene matches: 4. The CDR3 loop spans 14 amino acids. Germline CDR1 and CDR2: SGHNT and YYREEE (reference sequence). Using reference TRBV5-4 and TRBJ2-7 for the parts outside the CDR3, the full variable domain is ETGVTQSPTHLIKTRGQQVTLRCSSQSGHNTVSWYQQALGQGPQFIFQYYREEENGRGNFPPRFSGLQFPNYSSELNVNALELDDSALYLCASSTGTGGYEQYFGPGTRLTVT.

This clone occurred once. J is TRBJ2-7 and V is TRBV9, with D possibly being TRBD1 (5 bases). CDR1 is SGDLS, CDR2 YYNGEE, per germline. The CDR3 has 14 amino acids. The ends were cut back, 0 bases at V and 3 bases at J, with 10 bases in the middle. The CDR3: CASSVADSYYEQYF. Written as DNA, the CDR3 is TGTGCCAGCAGCGTAGCTGACAGCTACTACGAGCAGTACTTC.

The V gene is TRBV28, the J gene TRBJ1-5; the match to TRBD1 covers 8 bases. This CDR3 region has 14 residues. Unmatched junction bases numbered 5, after V lost 3 bases and J lost 7 bases. Germline loops: CDR1 MDHEN, CDR2 SYDVKM. The CDR3 region is CASSLDRAVQPQHF. Here the CDR3 DNA reads TGTGCCAGCAGTTTGGACAGGGCCGTGCAGCCCCAGCATTTT.

The rearrangement uses TRBV2 and TRBJ1-1, with D unclear. V gave up 0 bases and J gave up 1 base, with 15 bases separating them. Germline values: CDR1 SNHLY, CDR2 FYNNEI. CDR3 length equals 17 residues. As DNA, the CDR3 is TGTGCCAGCAGTGAAGCGGCGGCTCCGCATGGGAACACTGAAGCTTTCTTT. Translating gives CASSEAAAPHGNTEAFF.

The V and J genes are TRBV5-1 and TRBJ1-5; D gene unclear. The CDR3 covers 14 residues. Germline V CDR1 and CDR2: SGHRS, YFSETQ. V was clipped by 0 bases and J by 6 bases, with 10 bases between them. The CDR3 DNA reads TGCGCCAGCAGCTTGGGGGAGCCGCTTCAGCCCCAGCATTTT. Translating gives CASSLGEPLQPQHF. Looking up the rest from reference TRBV5-1 and TRBJ1-5 gives the full variable domain: KAGVTQTPRYLIKTRGQQVTLSCSPISGHRSVSWYQQTPGQGLQFLFEYFSETQRNKGNFPGRFSGRQFSNSRSEMNVSTLELGDSALYLCASSLGEPLQPQHFGDGTRLSIL.

This chain uses TRBV10-1 with TRBJ1-2; D gene ambiguous. V shed 2 bases and J shed 1 base, with 5 bases lying between them. The CDR3 runs 13 residues. From germline, CDR1 is WNHNN and CDR2 SYGVQD (reference sequence). Here the CDR3 reads CASSEGVNYGYTF. The CDR3, as DNA: TGCGCCAGCAGTGAGGGAGTTAACTATGGCTACACCTTC.

The chain has TRBV2 and TRBJ1-2; D uncertain. This CDR3 contains 13 residues. Trimming shortened V by 8 bases and J by 3 bases, and 13 bases separated the two germline ends. In germline, CDR1 is SNHLY, CDR2 FYNNEI. Written as DNA, the CDR3 is TGTGCCAGCCCAAAAGGCCAGGACTATGGCTACACCTTC. It codes for CASPKGQDYGYTF.

This clone was observed a handful of times. This chain uses TRBV6-6 with TRBJ1-2, with a weak D call TRBD1 (5 bases). Looked up from germline, CDR1 is MNHNY and CDR2 is SVGAGI (reference sequence). The V gene lost 5 bases and the J gene lost 6 bases, with 13 bases spanning the gap. This CDR3 region has 13 residues. The CDR3 reads CASSTQGGHGYTF. The CDR3 coding sequence is TGTGCCAGCAGTACTCAGGGAGGGCATGGCTACACCTTC.

Only a few counts were recorded for this clone. Other DNA sequences from this sample encode an identical CDR3 as well. The chain uses TRBV2 and TRBJ2-1; D is undetermined. The CDR3 totals 10 residues. V was cut by 11 bases and J by 5 bases, with 7 bases left in between. Germline lookup yields CDR1 SNHLY and CDR2 FYNNEI. This CDR3 is CASHDNEQFF. The CDR3 DNA reads as TGTGCCTCACACGACAATGAGCAGTTCTTC.